This passage covers 23 T cell receptor beta chains from one sample sequenced in a study of identical twins. From the 5' RACE reads, TCRdb called clonotypes with MiXCR, one entry per CDR3 protein. The table includes 500,000 or so distinct CDR3 sequences, around an eighth detected once. This same sample was also part of a study on yellow fever vaccine responses in identical twins.

The sequencing sample was made of CD4+ T cells sorted from blood. The source is a woman aged 18-30 years in good health.

V usage is TRBV3-1 and J usage is TRBJ2-3; D unresolved. The germline V and J ends were trimmed by 4 bases and 1 base, with 18 bases remaining between them. The CDR3 runs 17 residues. Germline CDR1 reads LGHDT; CDR2 reads YNNKEL (reference sequence). CDR3 amino acids: CASSPERPGWGTDTQYF. The CDR3 DNA reads TGTGCCAGCAGCCCGGAGAGGCCCGGTTGGGGCACAGATACGCAGTATTTT.

This chain links TRBV6-5 with TRBJ2-7; 7 bases are shared with TRBD2. Per germline, CDR1 MNHEY and CDR2 SVGAGI. The CDR3 extends over 14 amino acids. V lost 0 bases and J lost 6; bases outside the gene matches: 5. The DNA for the CDR3 is TGTGCCAGCAGTTACTCGAGCGGGGTGCGCGAGCAGTACTTC. Translating gives CASSYSSGVREQYF.

V and J are TRBV4-3 and TRBJ2-7; 9 bases align to TRBD1. V lost 1 base to trimming and J lost 4 bases; unmatched junction nucleotides: 8. The CDR3 length is 16 residues. Looked up from germline, CDR1 is LGHNA and CDR2 is YSLEER. The CDR3 sequence is CASSQAHTGGLYEQYF. The CDR3 DNA follows: TGCGCCAGCAGCCAAGCACACACAGGGGGCCTGTACGAGCAGTACTTC.

This clonotype has only a few counts. V gene TRBV6-5 combines with J gene TRBJ2-2; a possible D gene is TRBD1 (5 bases). Germline V lookup: CDR1 MNHEY, CDR2 SVGAGI. Between the trimmed V and J ends, which lost 3 bases and 3 bases, there was a span of 8 bases. CDR3 length: 14 amino acids. CDR3 in DNA: TGTGCCAGCAGTTATACAGGTCACACCGGGGAGCTGTTTTTT. Translating gives CASSYTGHTGELFF.

The chain uses TRBV3-1 and TRBJ2-7, with 9 bases matching TRBD2. Germline CDR1 reads LGHDT; CDR2 reads YNNKEL (reference sequence). This CDR3 has 15 amino acids. With 0 bases clipped from V and 2 bases from J, the junction kept 2 bases outside the gene matches. This CDR3 reads CASSQDGLAPYEQYF. The CDR3 coding sequence is TGTGCCAGCAGCCAAGACGGACTAGCGCCCTACGAGCAGTACTTC.

This clonotype was recorded many times. The gene calls are TRBV12-3 or TRBV12-4 and TRBJ2-7; D is tentatively TRBD1 or TRBD2 (6 bases each). CDR3 length: 14 residues. Trimming took 2 bases from V and 7 from J, leaving 15 bases between them. The CDR3 coding sequence is TGTGCCAGCAGTTTACGGGAAGGGGGGCGGGAGCAGTACTTC. It translates to CASSLREGGREQYF.

This clonotype was counted only a few times. The J gene is TRBJ2-5, the V gene TRBV20-1, with a possible D match to TRBD2 (7 bases). The CDR3 spans 15 residues. The V gene lost 5 bases and the J gene lost 4 bases, with 20 bases spanning the gap. CDR1 DFQATT and CDR2 SNEGSKA come from the germline V gene (reference sequence). The CDR3 DNA reads as TGCAGTGCTGGGGACCTACAGGGAGGGAGAGAGACCCAGTACTTC. The encoded protein is CSAGDLQGGRETQYF.

The chain employs TRBV20-1 and TRBJ2-7; possibly TRBD1 for D (6 bases). Germline-derived CDR1 and CDR2 are DFQATT and SNEGSKA (reference sequence). V was pared by 5 bases and J by 2 bases, with 22 bases between. CDR3 length: 16 amino acids. For the CDR3, the DNA is TGCAGTGCTCGCCCGATTAAGGGTACAGGGCCCTACGAGCAGTACTTC. This gives the protein CSARPIKGTGPYEQYF.

V and J are TRBV20-1 and TRBJ2-7; 7 bases line up with TRBD2. CDR1 and CDR2 (germline): DFQATT, SNEGSKA (reference sequence). J gave up 0 bases and V 0 bases, and 5 bases lay outside the gene matches. The CDR3 has 15 residues. The CDR3 DNA reads TGCAGTGCTAGAGATGTGGGGGGGAGCTCCTACGAGCAGTACTTC. Translating gives CSARDVGGSSYEQYF.

This clonotype was observed a few times. The rearrangement links TRBV20-1 to TRBJ1-2, with 9 bases matching TRBD1. The CDR3 is made up of 13 amino acids. V trimming: 5 bases; J trimming: 10 bases; junction bases outside the gene matches: 11. Germline CDR1 is DFQATT and CDR2 is SNEGSKA (reference sequence). The CDR3 is CSAWLDRGSPYTF. The CDR3 bases are TGCAGTGCTTGGTTGGACAGGGGAAGTCCCTACACCTTC.

The CDR3 DNA follows: TGTGCCAGCAGCGCGCAGACAGGGTTTATGAGCGAGCAGTACTTC. Its translation: CASSAQTGFMSEQYF. The chain has TRBV7-8 and TRBJ2-7, with TRBD1 identical over 7 bases. Germline CDR1 reads SGHVS; CDR2 reads FQNEAQ. V lost 5 bases and J lost 6; bases outside the gene matches: 13. The CDR3 length is 15 residues.

This clonotype was observed a handful of times. The chain carries TRBV12-3 or TRBV12-4 and TRBJ1-1, with D maybe TRBD1 (5 bases). This CDR3 has 13 residues. V was pared by 2 bases and J by 7 bases, with 11 bases between. The DNA of the CDR3 is TGTGCCAGCAGTTTAATGGGGGTCGGTGAAGCTTTCTTT. The encoded protein is CASSLMGVGEAFF.

This clonotype was seen a handful of times. The V gene is TRBV12-3 or TRBV12-4, the J gene TRBJ1-5; D perhaps matches TRBD1 (5 bases). The CDR3 is 14 amino acids. V lost 4 bases to trimming and J lost 6 bases, with 13 bases between them. CDR3 protein: CASSSGPGFQPQHF. In nucleotides, the CDR3 is TGTGCCAGCAGTTCTGGGCCAGGGTTTCAGCCCCAGCATTTT.

The rearrangement links TRBV12-3 or TRBV12-4 to TRBJ2-3; D may be TRBD2 (6 bases). This CDR3 has 11 amino acids. Trimming took 8 bases from V and 10 from J, leaving 13 bases between them. As DNA, the CDR3 is TGTGCCAGCGATTTGGGCGGGGCGCAGTATTTT. Translation: CASDLGGAQYF.

V usage is TRBV20-1 and J usage is TRBJ2-6; D remains ambiguous. The germline V and J ends were trimmed by 0 bases and 0 bases, with 6 bases remaining between them. Germline-derived CDR1 and CDR2 are DFQATT and SNEGSKA (reference sequence). CDR3 length: 15 residues. The CDR3 region is CSARDDGSGANVLTF. The CDR3 nucleotides are TGCAGTGCTAGAGACGATGGCTCTGGGGCCAACGTCCTGACTTTC.

A few counts support this clonotype. The rearrangement links TRBV7-2 to TRBJ2-7; D uncertain. CDR1 and CDR2 from the germline V gene are SGHTA and FQGNSA. Trimming stripped 2 bases from V and 3 bases from J, with 8 bases between. The CDR3 covers 13 residues. The CDR3 region has the DNA TGTGCCAGCAGCTTATATCACAGCTACGAGCAGTACTTC. Protein: CASSLYHSYEQYF.

In this sample, this clonotype turned up a few times. The rearrangement joins TRBV29-1 to TRBJ1-2; TRBD1 aligns across 9 bases. V was pared by 3 bases and J by 4 bases, with 6 bases of the junction left unmatched. From germline, CDR1 is SQVTM and CDR2 ANQGSEA. The CDR3 sequence is 14 residues long. CDR3 residues: CSVELTGGLYGYTF. As DNA, the CDR3 is TGCAGCGTTGAGTTGACAGGGGGACTCTATGGCTACACCTTC.

The sample holds a few counts of this clonotype. The CDR3 loop is CSARAVSGNEQFF. In nucleotides, the CDR3 is TGCAGTGCAAGGGCGGTTTCGGGCAATGAGCAGTTCTTC. This chain joins TRBV20-1 and TRBJ2-1; D not resolved. The CDR3 totals 13 residues. The V end was cut by 6 bases, the J end by 6 bases, with 15 bases between. CDR1 DFQATT and CDR2 SNEGSKA come from the germline V gene (reference sequence).

The rearrangement links TRBV11-1 to TRBJ2-7; 12 bases align to TRBD2. V was clipped by 5 bases and J by 2 bases; unmatched bases: 13. The CDR3 loop spans 18 amino acids. CDR1 and CDR2 from the germline V gene are SGHAT and FQDESV (reference sequence). The CDR3 DNA follows: TGTGCCAGCAGCCCACTAGCGGGAGGCCTTCCCCACGCCTACGAGCAGTACTTC. Residues: CASSPLAGGLPHAYEQYF.

CDR3 loop: CSARAGGSEQYF. CDR3 DNA: TGCAGTGCTAGAGCGGGGGGCAGCGAGCAGTACTTC. This chain uses TRBV20-1 with TRBJ2-7; a possible D gene is TRBD2 (7 bases). Trimming pared 1 base from V and 6 bases from J, leaving 10 bases between. Germline V gene lookup returns CDR1 DFQATT and CDR2 SNEGSKA (reference sequence). CDR3 length: 12 amino acids.

The chain employs TRBV13 and TRBJ2-6; D not certain. The CDR3 has 18 residues. The germline V and J ends were trimmed by 0 bases and 0 bases, with 12 bases remaining between them. The germline gives CDR1 PRHDT, CDR2 FYEKMQ (reference sequence). The CDR3 sequence is CASSLGHGSRSGANVLTF. The CDR3 bases are TGTGCCAGCAGCTTAGGCCACGGCAGCCGCTCTGGGGCCAACGTCCTGACTTTC. Supplemented by reference TRBV13 and TRBJ2-6, the full variable domain reads AAGVIQSPRHLIKEKRETATLKCYPIPRHDTVYWYQQGPGQDPQFLISFYEKMQSDKGSIPDRFSAQQFSDYHSELNMSSLELGDSALYFCASSLGHGSRSGANVLTFGAGSRLTVL.

This rearrangement joins TRBV27 to TRBJ2-5, with 8 bases fitting TRBD2. Per the germline V gene, CDR1 is MNHEY and CDR2 is SMNVEV (reference sequence). This CDR3 has 16 residues. V dropped 3 bases and J dropped 5; count of bases not matched to a gene: 11. CDR3 amino acids: CASSLGPRGGRETQYF. CDR3 in DNA: TGTGCCAGCAGTTTGGGGCCCCGGGGGGGCCGTGAGACCCAGTACTTC.

This clonotype has a handful of counts. The J gene is TRBJ2-3, the V gene TRBV5-1; a weak D match, TRBD2 (5 bases). V lost 3 bases, J lost 3 bases, and 14 bases lay in between. CDR3 size: 15 residues. Germline values: CDR1 SGHRS, CDR2 YFSETQ. The DNA of the CDR3 is TGCGCCAGCAGCTCCAGGAGGAATAGGACAGATACGCAGTATTTT. Amino acids: CASSSRRNRTDTQYF.